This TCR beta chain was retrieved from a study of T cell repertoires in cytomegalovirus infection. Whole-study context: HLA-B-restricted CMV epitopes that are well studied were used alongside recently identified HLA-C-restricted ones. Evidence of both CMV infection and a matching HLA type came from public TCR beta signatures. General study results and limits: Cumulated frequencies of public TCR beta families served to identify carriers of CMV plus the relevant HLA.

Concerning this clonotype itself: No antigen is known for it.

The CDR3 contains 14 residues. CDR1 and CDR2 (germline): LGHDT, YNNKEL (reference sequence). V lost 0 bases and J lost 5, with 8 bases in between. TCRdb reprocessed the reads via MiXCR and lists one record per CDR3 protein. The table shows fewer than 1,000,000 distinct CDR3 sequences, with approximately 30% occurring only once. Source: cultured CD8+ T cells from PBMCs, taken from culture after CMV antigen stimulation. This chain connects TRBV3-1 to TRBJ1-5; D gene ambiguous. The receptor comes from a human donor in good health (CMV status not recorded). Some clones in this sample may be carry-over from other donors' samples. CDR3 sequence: CASSQEGRDQPQHF. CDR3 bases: TGTGCCAGCAGCCAAGAAGGGCGCGATCAGCCCCAGCATTTT.